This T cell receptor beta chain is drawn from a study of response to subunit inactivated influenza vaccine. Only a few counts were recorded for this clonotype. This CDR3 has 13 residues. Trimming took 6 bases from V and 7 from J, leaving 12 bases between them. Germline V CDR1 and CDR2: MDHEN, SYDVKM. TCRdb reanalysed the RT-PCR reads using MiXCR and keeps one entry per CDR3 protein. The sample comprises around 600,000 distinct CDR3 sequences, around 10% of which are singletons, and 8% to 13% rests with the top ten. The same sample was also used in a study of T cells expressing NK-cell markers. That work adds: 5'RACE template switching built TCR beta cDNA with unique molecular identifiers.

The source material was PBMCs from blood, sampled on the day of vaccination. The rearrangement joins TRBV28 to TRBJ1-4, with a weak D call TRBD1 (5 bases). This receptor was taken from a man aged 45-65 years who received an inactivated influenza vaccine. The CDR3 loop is CASRRTGGEKLFF. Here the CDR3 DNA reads TGTGCCAGCAGACGGACTGGGGGTGAAAAACTGTTTTTT.